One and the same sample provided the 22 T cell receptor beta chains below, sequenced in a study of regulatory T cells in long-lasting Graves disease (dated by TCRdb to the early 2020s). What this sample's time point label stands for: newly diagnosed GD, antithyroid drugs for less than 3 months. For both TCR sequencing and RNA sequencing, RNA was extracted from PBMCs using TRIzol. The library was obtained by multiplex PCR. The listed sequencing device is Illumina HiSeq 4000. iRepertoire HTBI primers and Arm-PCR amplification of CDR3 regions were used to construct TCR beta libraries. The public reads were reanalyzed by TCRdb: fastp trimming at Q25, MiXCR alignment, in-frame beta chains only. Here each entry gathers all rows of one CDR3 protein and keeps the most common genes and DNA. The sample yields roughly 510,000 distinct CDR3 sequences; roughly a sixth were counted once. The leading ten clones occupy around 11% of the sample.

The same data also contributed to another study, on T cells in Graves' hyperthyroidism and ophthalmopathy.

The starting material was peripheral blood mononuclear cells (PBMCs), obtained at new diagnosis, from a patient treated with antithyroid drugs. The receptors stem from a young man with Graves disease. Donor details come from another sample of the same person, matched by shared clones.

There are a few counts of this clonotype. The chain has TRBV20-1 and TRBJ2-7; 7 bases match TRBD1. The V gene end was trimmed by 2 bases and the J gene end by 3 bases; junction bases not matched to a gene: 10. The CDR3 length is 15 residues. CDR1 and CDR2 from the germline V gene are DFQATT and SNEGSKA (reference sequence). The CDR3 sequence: CSARNPRGQSYEQYF. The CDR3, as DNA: TGCAGTGCTAGAAATCCACGGGGACAGAGCTACGAGCAGTACTTC.

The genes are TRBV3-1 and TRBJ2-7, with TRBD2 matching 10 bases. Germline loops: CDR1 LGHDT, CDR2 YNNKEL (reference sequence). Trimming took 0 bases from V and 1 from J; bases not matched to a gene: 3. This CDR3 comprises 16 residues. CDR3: CASSQDRLAGSYEQYF. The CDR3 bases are TGTGCCAGCAGCCAAGATCGACTAGCGGGTTCCTACGAGCAGTACTTC.

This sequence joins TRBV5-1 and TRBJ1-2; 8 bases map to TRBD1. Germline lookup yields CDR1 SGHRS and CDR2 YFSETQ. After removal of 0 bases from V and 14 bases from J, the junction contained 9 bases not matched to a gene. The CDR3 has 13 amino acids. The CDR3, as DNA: TGCGCCAGCAGCTTGGGGCAGGGGGCGCTGAGGACCTTC. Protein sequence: CASSLGQGALRTF. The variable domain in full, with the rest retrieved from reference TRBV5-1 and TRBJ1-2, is KAGVTQTPRYLIKTRGQQVTLSCSPISGHRSVSWYQQTPGQGLQFLFEYFSETQRNKGNFPGRFSGRQFSNSRSEMNVSTLELGDSALYLCASSLGQGALRTFGSGTRLTVV.

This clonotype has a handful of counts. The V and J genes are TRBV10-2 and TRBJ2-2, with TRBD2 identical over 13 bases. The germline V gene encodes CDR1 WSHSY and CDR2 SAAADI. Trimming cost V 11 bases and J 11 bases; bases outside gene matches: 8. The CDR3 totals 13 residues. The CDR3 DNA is TGCGCCGGAGGACTAGCGGGGGCAGCAGAGCTGTTTTTT. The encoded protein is CAGGLAGAAELFF.

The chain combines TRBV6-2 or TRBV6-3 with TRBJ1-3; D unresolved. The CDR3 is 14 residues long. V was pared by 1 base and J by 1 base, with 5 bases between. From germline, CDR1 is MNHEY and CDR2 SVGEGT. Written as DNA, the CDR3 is TGTGCCAGCAGTTACTGGGGATCTGGAAACACCATATATTTT. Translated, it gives CASSYWGSGNTIYF.

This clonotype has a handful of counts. The DNA for the CDR3 is TGTGCCAGCAGCGTAGAAGGCGGGAGCACGTACGAGCAGTACTTC. Translating it yields CASSVEGGSTYEQYF. The rearrangement joins TRBV9 to TRBJ2-7, with 7 bases identical to TRBD2. From germline, CDR1 is SGDLS and CDR2 YYNGEE. The CDR3 has 15 residues. The V segment lost 0 bases and the J segment 4 bases; nucleotides outside the gene matches: 7.

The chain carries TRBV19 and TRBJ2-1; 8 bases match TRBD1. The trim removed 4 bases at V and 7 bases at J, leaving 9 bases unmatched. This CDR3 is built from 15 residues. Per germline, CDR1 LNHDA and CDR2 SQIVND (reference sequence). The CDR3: CASSTPGQGQNEQFF. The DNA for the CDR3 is TGTGCCAGTAGTACCCCCGGACAGGGTCAAAATGAGCAGTTCTTC.

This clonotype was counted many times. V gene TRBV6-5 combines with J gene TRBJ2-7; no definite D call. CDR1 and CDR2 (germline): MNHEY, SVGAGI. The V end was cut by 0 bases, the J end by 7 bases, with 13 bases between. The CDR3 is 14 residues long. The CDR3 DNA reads TGTGCCAGCAGTTACTCCACCCTGCTGGAGGAGCAGTACTTC. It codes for CASSYSTLLEEQYF.

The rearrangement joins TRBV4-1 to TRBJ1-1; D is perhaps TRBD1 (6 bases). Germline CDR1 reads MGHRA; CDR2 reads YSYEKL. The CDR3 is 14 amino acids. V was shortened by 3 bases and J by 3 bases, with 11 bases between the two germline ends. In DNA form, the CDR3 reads TGCGCCAGCAGCCAGGCTCCAGGGGACACTGAAGCTTTCTTT. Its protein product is CASSQAPGDTEAFF.

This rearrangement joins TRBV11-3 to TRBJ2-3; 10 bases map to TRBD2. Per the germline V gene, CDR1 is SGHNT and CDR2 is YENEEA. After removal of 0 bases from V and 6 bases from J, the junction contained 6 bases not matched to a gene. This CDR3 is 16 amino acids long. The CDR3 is CASSLDQASGSDTQYF. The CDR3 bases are TGTGCCAGCAGCTTAGATCAGGCTAGCGGGAGTGATACGCAGTATTTT. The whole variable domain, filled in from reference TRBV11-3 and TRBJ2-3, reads EAGVVQSPRYKIIEKKQPVAFWCNPISGHNTLYWYLQNLGQGPELLIRYENEEAVDDSQLPKDRFSAERLKGVDSTLKIQPAELGDSAVYLCASSLDQASGSDTQYFGPGTRLTVL.

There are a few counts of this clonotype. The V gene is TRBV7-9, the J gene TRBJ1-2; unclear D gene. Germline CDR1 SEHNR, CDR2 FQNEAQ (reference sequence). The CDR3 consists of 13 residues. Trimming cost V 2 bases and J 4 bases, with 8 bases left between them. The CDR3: CASSLTLIYGYTF. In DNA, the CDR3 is TGTGCCAGCAGCTTAACGCTTATCTATGGCTACACCTTC.

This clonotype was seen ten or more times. The CDR3: CASSPVPGGNEQFF. Written as DNA, the CDR3 is TGCGCCAGCAGCCCAGTTCCAGGGGGTAATGAGCAGTTCTTC. The chain is built from TRBV5-1 and TRBJ2-1; 7 nucleotides agree with TRBD1. Germline CDR1 reads SGHRS; CDR2 reads YFSETQ. V lost 4 bases, J lost 7 bases, and 8 bases stayed unmatched. The CDR3 loop spans 14 amino acids.

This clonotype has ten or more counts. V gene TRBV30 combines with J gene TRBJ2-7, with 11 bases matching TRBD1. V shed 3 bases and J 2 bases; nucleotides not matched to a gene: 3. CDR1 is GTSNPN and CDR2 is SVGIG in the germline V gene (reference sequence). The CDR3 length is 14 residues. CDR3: CAWRDRGLAYEQYF. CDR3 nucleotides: TGTGCCTGGAGGGACAGGGGGCTCGCCTACGAGCAGTACTTC.

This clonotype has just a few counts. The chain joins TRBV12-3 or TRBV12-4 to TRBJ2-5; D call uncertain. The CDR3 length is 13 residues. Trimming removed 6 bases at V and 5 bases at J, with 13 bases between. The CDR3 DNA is TGTGCCAGCAGCCGGACCGAGGAGGAGACCCAGTACTTC. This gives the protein CASSRTEEETQYF.

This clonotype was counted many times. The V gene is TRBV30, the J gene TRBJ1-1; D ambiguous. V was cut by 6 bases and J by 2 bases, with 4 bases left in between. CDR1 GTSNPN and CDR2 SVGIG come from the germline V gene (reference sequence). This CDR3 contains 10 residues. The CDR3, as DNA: TGTGCCTGCGGTAACACTGAAGCTTTCTTT. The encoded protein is CACGNTEAFF.

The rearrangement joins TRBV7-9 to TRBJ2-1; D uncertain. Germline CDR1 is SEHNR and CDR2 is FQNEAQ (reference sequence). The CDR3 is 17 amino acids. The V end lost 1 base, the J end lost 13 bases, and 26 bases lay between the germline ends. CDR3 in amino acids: CASSLVSLVISRVGQFF. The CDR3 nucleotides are TGTGCCAGCAGCTTAGTGAGTCTAGTCATATCCCGGGTGGGACAGTTCTTC.

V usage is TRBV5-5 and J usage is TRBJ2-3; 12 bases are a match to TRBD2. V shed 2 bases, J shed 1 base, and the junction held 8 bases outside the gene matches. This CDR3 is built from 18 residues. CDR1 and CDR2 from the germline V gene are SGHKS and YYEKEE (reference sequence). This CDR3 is CASSFGLAGRAGTDTQYF. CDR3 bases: TGTGCCAGCAGCTTCGGACTAGCGGGAAGGGCGGGCACAGATACGCAGTATTTT.

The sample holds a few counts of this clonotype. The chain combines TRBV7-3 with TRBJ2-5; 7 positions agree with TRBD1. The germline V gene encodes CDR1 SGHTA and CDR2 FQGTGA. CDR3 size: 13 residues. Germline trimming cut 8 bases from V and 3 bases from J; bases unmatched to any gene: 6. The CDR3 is CASRRQGEETQYF. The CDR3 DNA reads TGTGCCAGCCGAAGGCAGGGGGAAGAGACCCAGTACTTC.

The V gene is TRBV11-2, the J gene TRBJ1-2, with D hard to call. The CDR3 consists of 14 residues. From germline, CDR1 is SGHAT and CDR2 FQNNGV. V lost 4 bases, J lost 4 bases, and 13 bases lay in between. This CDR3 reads CASSSSITSYGYTF. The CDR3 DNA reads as TGTGCCAGCAGCTCGAGTATAACGAGCTATGGCTACACCTTC.

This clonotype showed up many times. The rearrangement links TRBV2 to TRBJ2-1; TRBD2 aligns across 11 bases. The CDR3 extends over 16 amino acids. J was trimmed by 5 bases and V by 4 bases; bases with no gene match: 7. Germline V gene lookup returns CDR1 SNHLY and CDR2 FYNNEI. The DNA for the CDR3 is TGTGCCAGCAGTGCAACTAGCGGGAGTTGGAACAATGAGCAGTTCTTC. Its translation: CASSATSGSWNNEQFF.

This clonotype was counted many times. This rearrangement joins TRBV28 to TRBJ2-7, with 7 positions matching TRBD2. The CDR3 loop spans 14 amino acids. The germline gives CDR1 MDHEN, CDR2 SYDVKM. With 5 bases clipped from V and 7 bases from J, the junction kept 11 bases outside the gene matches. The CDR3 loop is CASSRSGGPSEQYF. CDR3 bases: TGTGCCAGCAGTCGATCGGGAGGACCTAGTGAGCAGTACTTC.

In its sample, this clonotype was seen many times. The CDR3 sequence is CASSYSRQGPYEQYF. CDR3 DNA: TGTGCCAGCAGTTACTCGAGGCAGGGGCCCTACGAGCAGTACTTC. V and J are TRBV6-5 and TRBJ2-7; possibly TRBD1 for D (6 bases). Between the trimmed V and J ends, which lost 0 bases and 2 bases, there was a span of 11 bases. The germline gives CDR1 MNHEY, CDR2 SVGAGI. The CDR3 is 15 amino acids.